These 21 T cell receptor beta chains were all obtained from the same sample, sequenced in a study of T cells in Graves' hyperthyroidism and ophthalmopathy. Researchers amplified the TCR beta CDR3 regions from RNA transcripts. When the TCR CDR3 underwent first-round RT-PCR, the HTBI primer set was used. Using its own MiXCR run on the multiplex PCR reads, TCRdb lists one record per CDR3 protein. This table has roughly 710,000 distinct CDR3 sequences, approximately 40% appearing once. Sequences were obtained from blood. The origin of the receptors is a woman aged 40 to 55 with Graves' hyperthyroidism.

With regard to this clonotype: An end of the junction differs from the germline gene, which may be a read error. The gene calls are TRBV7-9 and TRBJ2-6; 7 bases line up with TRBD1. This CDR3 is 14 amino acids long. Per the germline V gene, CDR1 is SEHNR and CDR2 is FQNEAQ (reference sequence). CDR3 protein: CARDSSSGANVLTF. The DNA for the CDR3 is TGCGCCAGGGACAGCAGCTCTGGGGCCAACGTCCTGACTTTC.

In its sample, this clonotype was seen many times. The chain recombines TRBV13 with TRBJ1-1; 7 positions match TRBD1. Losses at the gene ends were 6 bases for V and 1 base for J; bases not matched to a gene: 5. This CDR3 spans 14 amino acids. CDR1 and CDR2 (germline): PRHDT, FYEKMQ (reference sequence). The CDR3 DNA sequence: TGTGCCAGCAGTATGGGACAGTCGAACACTGAAGCTTTCTTT. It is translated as CASSMGQSNTEAFF. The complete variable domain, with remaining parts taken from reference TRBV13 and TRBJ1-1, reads AAGVIQSPRHLIKEKRETATLKCYPIPRHDTVYWYQQGPGQDPQFLISFYEKMQSDKGSIPDRFSAQQFSDYHSELNMSSLELGDSALYFCASSMGQSNTEAFFGQGTRLTVV.

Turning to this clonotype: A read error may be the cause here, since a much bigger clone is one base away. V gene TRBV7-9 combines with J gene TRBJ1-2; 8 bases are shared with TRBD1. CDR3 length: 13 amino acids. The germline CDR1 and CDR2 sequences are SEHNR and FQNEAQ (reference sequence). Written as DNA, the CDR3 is TGTGCCAGCAGCCGACAGGGGATCTATGGCTGCACCTTC. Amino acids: CASSRQGIYGCTF.

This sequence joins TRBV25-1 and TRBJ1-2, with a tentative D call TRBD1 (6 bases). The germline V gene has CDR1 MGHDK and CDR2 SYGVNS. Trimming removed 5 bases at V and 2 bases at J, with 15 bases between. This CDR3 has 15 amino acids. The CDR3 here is CASSPPMGANYGYTF. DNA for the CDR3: TGTGCCAGCAGTCCCCCCATGGGGGCGAACTATGGCTACACCTTC.

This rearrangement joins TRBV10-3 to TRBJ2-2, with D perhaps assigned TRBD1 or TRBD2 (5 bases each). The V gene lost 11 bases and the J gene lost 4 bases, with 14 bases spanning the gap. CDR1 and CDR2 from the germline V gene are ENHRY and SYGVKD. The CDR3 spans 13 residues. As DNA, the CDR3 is TGTGCCGGAAGGGACGGCTCCACCGGGGAGCTGTTTTTT. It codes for CAGRDGSTGELFF.

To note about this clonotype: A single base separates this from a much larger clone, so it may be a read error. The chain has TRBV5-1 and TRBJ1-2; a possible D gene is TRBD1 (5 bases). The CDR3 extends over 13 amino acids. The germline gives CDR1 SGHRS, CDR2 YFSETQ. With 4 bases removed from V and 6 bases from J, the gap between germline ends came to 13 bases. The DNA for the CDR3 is TGCGCCAGCAGCCTCAGACAGTCAAATGGCTACACCTTC. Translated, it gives CASSLRQSNGYTF.

The CDR3, as DNA: TGTGCCAGCAGCTTAGATGTTGAGGGTACCCTCCGAGAGACCCAGTACTTC. This codes for CASSLDVEGTLRETQYF. V and J are TRBV7-8 and TRBJ2-5, with a tentative D call TRBD2 (5 bases). Germline CDR1 is SGHVS and CDR2 is FQNEAQ. The CDR3 length is 17 residues. V shed 1 base and J shed 4 bases, with 19 bases lying between them.

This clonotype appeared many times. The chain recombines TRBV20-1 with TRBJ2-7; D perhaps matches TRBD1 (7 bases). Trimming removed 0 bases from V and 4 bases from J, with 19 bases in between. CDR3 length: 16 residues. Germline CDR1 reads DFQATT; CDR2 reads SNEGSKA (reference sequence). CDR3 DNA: TGCAGTGCTAGAGATCAGGCGGGACAGACGATATACGAGCAGTACTTC. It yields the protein CSARDQAGQTIYEQYF.

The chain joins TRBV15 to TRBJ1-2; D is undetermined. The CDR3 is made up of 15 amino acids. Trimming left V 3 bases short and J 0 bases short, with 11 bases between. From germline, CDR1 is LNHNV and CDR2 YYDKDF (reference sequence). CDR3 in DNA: TGTGCCACCAGCAGTCGGACGGGAACTAACTATGGCTACACCTTC. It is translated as CATSSRTGTNYGYTF.

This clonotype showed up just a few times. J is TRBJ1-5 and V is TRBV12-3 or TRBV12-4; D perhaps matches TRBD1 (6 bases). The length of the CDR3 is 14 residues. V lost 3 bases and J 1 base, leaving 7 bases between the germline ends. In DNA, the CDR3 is TGTGCCAGCAGTTTTGACAGGAGCAATCAGCCCCAGCATTTT. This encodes CASSFDRSNQPQHF.

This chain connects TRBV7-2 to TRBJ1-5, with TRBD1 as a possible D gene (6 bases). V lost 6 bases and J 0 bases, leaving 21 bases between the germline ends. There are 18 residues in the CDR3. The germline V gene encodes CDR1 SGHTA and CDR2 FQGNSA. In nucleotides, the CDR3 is TGTGCCAGCAGAGTCCTCCGGAACAGGGTTTATAGCAATCAGCCCCAGCATTTT. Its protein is CASRVLRNRVYSNQPQHF.

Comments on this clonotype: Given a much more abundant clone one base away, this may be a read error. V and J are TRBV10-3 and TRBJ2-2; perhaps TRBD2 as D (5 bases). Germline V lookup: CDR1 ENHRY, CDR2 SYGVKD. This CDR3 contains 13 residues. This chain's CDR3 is CAISVEGSGELLF. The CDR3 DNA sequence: TGTGCCATCAGTGTAGAAGGGTCCGGGGAGCTGCTTTTT.

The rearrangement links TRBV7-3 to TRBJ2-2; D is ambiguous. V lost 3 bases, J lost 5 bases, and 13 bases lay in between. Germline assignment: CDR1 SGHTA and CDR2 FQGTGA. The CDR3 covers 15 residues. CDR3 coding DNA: TGTGCCAGCAGCTTTCGTCCCCTAGGAACCGGGGAGCTGTTTTTT. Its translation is CASSFRPLGTGELFF.

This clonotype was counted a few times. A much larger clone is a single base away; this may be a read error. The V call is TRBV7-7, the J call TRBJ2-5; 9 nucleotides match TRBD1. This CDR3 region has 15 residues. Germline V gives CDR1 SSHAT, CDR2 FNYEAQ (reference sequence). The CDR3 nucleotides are TGTGCTAGCAGCCAAGGGGACAGGGACCAAGGGACCCAGTACTTC. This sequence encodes CASSQGDRDQGTQYF.

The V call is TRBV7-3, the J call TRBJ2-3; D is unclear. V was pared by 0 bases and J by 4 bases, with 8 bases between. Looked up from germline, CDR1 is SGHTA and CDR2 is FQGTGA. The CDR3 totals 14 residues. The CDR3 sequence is CASSLTSNADTQYF. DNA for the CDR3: TGTGCCAGCAGCTTAACGTCTAACGCAGATACGCAGTATTTT.

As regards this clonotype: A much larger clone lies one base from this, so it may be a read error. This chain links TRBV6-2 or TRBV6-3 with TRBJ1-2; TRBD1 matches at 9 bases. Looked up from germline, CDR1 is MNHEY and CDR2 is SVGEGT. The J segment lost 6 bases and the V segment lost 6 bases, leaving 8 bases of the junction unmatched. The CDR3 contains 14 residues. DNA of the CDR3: TGTGCCAGCAGCACTAGACGGGACAGGGATGGCTACACCTTC. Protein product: CASSTRRDRDGYTF.

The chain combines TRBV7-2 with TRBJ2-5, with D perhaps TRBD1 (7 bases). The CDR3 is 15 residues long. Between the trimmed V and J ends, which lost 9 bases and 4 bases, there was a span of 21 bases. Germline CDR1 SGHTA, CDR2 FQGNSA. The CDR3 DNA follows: TGTGCCAGTAGTATAGGAGGGGGCATGAGAGAGACCCAGTACTTC. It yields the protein CASSIGGGMRETQYF. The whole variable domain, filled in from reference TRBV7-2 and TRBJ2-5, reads GAGVSQSPSNKVTEKGKDVELRCDPISGHTALYWYRQSLGQGLEFLIYFQGNSAPDKSGLPSDRFSAERTGGSVSTLTIQRTQQEDSAVYLCASSIGGGMRETQYFGPGTRLLVL.

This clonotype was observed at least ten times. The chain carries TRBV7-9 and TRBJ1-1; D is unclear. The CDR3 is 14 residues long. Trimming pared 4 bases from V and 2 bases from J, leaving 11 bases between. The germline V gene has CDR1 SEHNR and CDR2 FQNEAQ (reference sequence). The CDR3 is CASSSARGNTEAFF. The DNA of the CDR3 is TGTGCCAGCAGCTCCGCCCGAGGTAACACTGAAGCTTTCTTT.

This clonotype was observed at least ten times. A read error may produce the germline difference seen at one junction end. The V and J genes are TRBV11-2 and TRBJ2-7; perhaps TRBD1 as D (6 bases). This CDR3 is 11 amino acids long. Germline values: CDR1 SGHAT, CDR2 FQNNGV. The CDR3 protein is CASSLLQGTHF. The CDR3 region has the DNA TGTGCCAGCAGCTTACTACAGGGCACCCACTTC.

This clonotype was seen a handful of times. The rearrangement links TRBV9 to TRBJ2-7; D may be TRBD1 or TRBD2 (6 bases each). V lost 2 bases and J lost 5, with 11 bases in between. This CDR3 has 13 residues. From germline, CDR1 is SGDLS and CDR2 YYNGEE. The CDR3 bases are TGTGCCAGCAGCGTCGGGGGCCACCACGAGCAGTACTTC. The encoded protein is CASSVGGHHEQYF.

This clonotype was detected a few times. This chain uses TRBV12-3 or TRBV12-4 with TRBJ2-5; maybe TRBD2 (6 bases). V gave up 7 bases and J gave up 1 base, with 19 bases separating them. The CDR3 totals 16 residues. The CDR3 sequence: CASTPGAGRGQETQYF. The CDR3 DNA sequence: TGTGCCAGCACCCCCGGGGCAGGGCGGGGCCAAGAGACCCAGTACTTC.